This T cell receptor (beta chain) was sequenced during a study of chronic HIV infection and antiretroviral therapy. The CDR3 is 15 amino acids. The germline V and J ends were trimmed by 10 bases and 4 bases, with 17 bases remaining between them. From germline, CDR1 is MNHEY and CDR2 SVGAGI. TCRdb used MiXCR to reprocess the 5' RACE reads, holding one entry per CDR3 protein. The repertoire consists of about 31,000 distinct CDR3 sequences, with 7.5% to 10% occurring once and the leading ten covering about 2.5%. This clonotype was observed a handful of times. The sample comprised peripheral blood. The TCR sequence derives from an adult who had HIV and had not received antiretroviral therapy, or was an uninfected healthy control (not recorded which). The genes are TRBV6-5 and TRBJ1-6; D is undetermined. The CDR3 protein is CATKRGSLYNSPLHF. The DNA for the CDR3 is TGTGCCACCAAACGTGGGTCCTTATATAATTCACCCCTCCACTTT.